One sample yielded the 17 T cell receptor beta chains listed below, sequenced in a study of T cells in Graves' hyperthyroidism and ophthalmopathy. Amplification of TCR beta CDR3 regions used RNA as the template. HTBI primers were used for first-round RT-PCR of the TCR CDR3. TCRdb re-called the multiplex PCR reads through MiXCR, storing one row per CDR3 protein. In the table there are 500,000 to 600,000 distinct CDR3 sequences, 46% of which are singletons. The sequenced material came from peripheral blood or thyroid tissue (not recorded which). The receptors come from a woman younger than 35 with Graves' hyperthyroidism.

The V and J genes are TRBV7-2 and TRBJ1-6, with a weak D call TRBD1 (5 bases). Trimming took 6 bases from V and 9 from J, leaving 12 bases between them. This CDR3 has 13 amino acids. Germline V gene lookup returns CDR1 SGHTA and CDR2 FQGNSA. CDR3 region: CASSPGLTSPLHF. CDR3 DNA: TGTGCCAGCAGTCCGGGACTCACTTCACCCCTCCACTTT. Drawing the rest from reference TRBV7-2 and TRBJ1-6, the complete variable domain is GAGVSQSPSNKVTEKGKDVELRCDPISGHTALYWYRQSLGQGLEFLIYFQGNSAPDKSGLPSDRFSAERTGGSVSTLTIQRTQQEDSAVYLCASSPGLTSPLHFGNGTRLTVT.

This chain joins TRBV7-6 and TRBJ2-7; D not certain. Germline loops: CDR1 SGHVS, CDR2 FNYEAQ. There are 12 residues in the CDR3. Trimming cost V 5 bases and J 3 bases, with 8 bases left between them. CDR3 DNA: TGTGCCAGCAGCAGGGCATTCTACGAGCAGTACTTC. Protein product: CASSRAFYEQYF.

The V call is TRBV15, the J call TRBJ2-1; a weak D match, TRBD1 (5 bases). CDR3 size: 13 residues. Germline V CDR1 and CDR2: LNHNV, YYDKDF (reference sequence). V shed 7 bases and J shed 5 bases, with 12 bases lying between them. The CDR3 DNA is TGTGCCACCACCTCATTCAGGGACAATGAGCAGTTCTTC. Its translation is CATTSFRDNEQFF.

This clonotype was found many times. V usage is TRBV4-1 and J usage is TRBJ1-6; D gene uncertain. The CDR3 has 14 amino acids. With 0 bases removed from V and 8 bases from J, the gap between germline ends came to 8 bases. In germline, CDR1 is MGHRA, CDR2 YSYEKL. The CDR3 sequence: CASSQEERDSPLHF. CDR3 DNA: TGCGCCAGCAGCCAAGAAGAAAGGGATTCACCCCTCCACTTT.

This rearrangement joins TRBV7-9 to TRBJ1-5; a weak D match, TRBD1 (5 bases). V dropped 4 bases and J dropped 4 bases, with 23 bases sitting between them. Germline V gene lookup returns CDR1 SEHNR and CDR2 FQNEAQ (reference sequence). The CDR3 runs to 18 residues. The DNA of the CDR3 is TGTGCCAGCAGCTCCCTAGCGGGAGTAAGGGGAGATAATCAGCCCCAGCATTTT. It translates to CASSSLAGVRGDNQPQHF.

This CDR3 is CASSPMQETQYF. The DNA of the CDR3 is TGTGCCAGCAGCCCAATGCAGGAGACCCAGTACTTC. The rearrangement joins TRBV7-9 to TRBJ2-5, with no clear D. The germline V gene has CDR1 SEHNR and CDR2 FQNEAQ (reference sequence). Trimming took 5 bases from V and 5 from J, leaving 9 bases between them. This CDR3 contains 12 residues.

Only one count was recorded for this clonotype. Without the conserved terminal phenylalanine or tryptophan, this CDR3 likely stems from a read error. The chain combines TRBV6-5 with TRBJ1-3, with D perhaps matching TRBD1 (5 bases). Germline CDR1 reads MNHEY; CDR2 reads SVGAGI. V was pared by 8 bases and J by 5 bases, with 16 bases between. The CDR3 loop spans 14 amino acids. This CDR3 is CASGSGTLRNTIYS. In nucleotides, the CDR3 is TGTGCCAGCGGGAGCGGGACTCTGAGAAACACCATATATTCT.

This clonotype came up a few times. This rearrangement joins TRBV7-2 to TRBJ2-7, with D tentatively TRBD1 or TRBD2 (5 bases each). This CDR3 is 16 amino acids long. V lost 4 bases and J 7 bases, leaving 23 bases between the germline ends. The V gene's germline CDR1 is SGHTA and CDR2 FQGNSA. The CDR3 DNA sequence: TGTGCCAGCAGCTCCACGCTGGACGGGACCTACAATGAGCAGTACTTC. It translates to CASSSTLDGTYNEQYF.

The rearrangement links TRBV29-1 to TRBJ2-5, with TRBD2 matching 10 bases. CDR3 length equals 12 residues. The germline V gene encodes CDR1 SQVTM and CDR2 ANQGSEA. The CDR3, as DNA: TGCAGTCAACTAGCGGGACAAGAGACCCAGTACTTC. As protein: CSQLAGQETQYF.

This clonotype showed up just a few times. The rearrangement links TRBV3-1 to TRBJ1-2; the D is unclear. Trimming cost V 0 bases and J 5 bases, with 10 bases left between them. The CDR3 totals 14 residues. The V gene's germline CDR1 is LGHDT and CDR2 YNNKEL (reference sequence). The CDR3 protein is CASSQDSAAYGYTF. For the CDR3, the DNA is TGTGCCAGCAGCCAAGATTCCGCAGCTTATGGCTACACCTTC.

This chain connects TRBV5-1 to TRBJ1-6, with D unclear. Per the germline V gene, CDR1 is SGHRS and CDR2 is YFSETQ. CDR3 length: 17 amino acids. Trimming took off 0 bases at V and 0 bases at J, with 10 bases between the two ends. CDR3 protein: CASSLGVASSYNSPLHF. DNA for the CDR3: TGCGCCAGCAGCTTGGGGGTCGCGAGCTCCTATAATTCACCCCTCCACTTT.

The count of this clonotype is one. The CDR3 nucleotides read TGCAGTGCCCAGGACAGGGAGGTTGGCTACACCTTC. It yields the protein CSAQDREVGYTF. J is TRBJ1-2 and V is TRBV20-1, with 8 bases fitting TRBD1. V shed 6 bases and J 7 bases; nucleotides not matched to a gene: 7. The germline CDR1 and CDR2 sequences are DFQATT and SNEGSKA (reference sequence). The CDR3 totals 12 residues.

This clonotype was seen repeatedly, ten times or more. The V call is TRBV6-5, the J call TRBJ2-7, with 11 bases that match TRBD2. Per germline, CDR1 MNHEY and CDR2 SVGAGI. V dropped 6 bases and J dropped 0; count of bases not matched to a gene: 13. This CDR3 region has 18 residues. The CDR3 sequence: CASSRGLLAGVSSYEQYF. CDR3 bases: TGTGCCAGCAGCAGGGGTCTACTAGCGGGAGTATCCTCCTACGAGCAGTACTTC.

This clonotype occurred a few times. This chain uses TRBV7-6 with TRBJ2-6, with D perhaps TRBD1 or TRBD2 (6 bases each). CDR3 length: 15 amino acids. V shed 5 bases and J shed 3 bases, with 11 bases lying between them. Germline V gene data show CDR1 as SGHVS and CDR2 as FNYEAQ. The chain's CDR3 is CASSRGAGGANVLTF. DNA for the CDR3: TGTGCCAGCAGCAGGGGGGCTGGTGGGGCCAACGTCCTGACTTTC.

This clonotype was seen just once. The CDR3 DNA follows: TGTGCCAGCAGGCTTACTAGCTGGGGACTCTATGGCTACACCTTC. It encodes CASRLTSWGLYGYTF. The chain joins TRBV7-9 to TRBJ1-2; a possible D gene is TRBD1 (5 bases). CDR3 length: 15 residues. The V gene lost 6 bases and the J gene lost 4 bases, with 18 bases spanning the gap. Germline V gene sequence: CDR1 SEHNR, CDR2 FQNEAQ (reference sequence).

The gene calls are TRBV24-1 and TRBJ2-7; 10 bases agree with TRBD2. Trimming at V came to 3 bases and at J to 7 bases, leaving 8 bases not matched to a gene. The germline CDR1 and CDR2 sequences are KGHDR and SFDVKD. There are 15 residues in the CDR3. The CDR3 here is CATSDLASGSDEQYF. CDR3 nucleotide sequence: TGTGCCACCAGTGATCTTGCTAGCGGGAGTGATGAGCAGTACTTC.

The CDR3 DNA reads TGCAGTGCCAGCTCCCGCGTACAAGAGACCCAGTACTTC. It yields the protein CSASSRVQETQYF. V usage is TRBV20-1 and J usage is TRBJ2-5; D uncertain. Germline loops: CDR1 DFQATT, CDR2 SNEGSKA (reference sequence). The CDR3 loop spans 13 amino acids. V gave up 6 bases and J gave up 2 bases, with 13 bases separating them.